The 23 T cell receptor beta chains in this list originate from one sample, sequenced in a study of OX40 agonist ivuxolimab in advanced cancers. This table comes from immunoSEQ multiplex PCR, and its TCRdb copy is limited to in-frame clones, with some not included. The profile covers some 68,000 clones, with approximately 90% appearing a single time and roughly 0.99% taken by the ten largest. The sequenced sample was CD4+ or CD8+ T cells sorted from blood, obtained in a trial of the OX40 agonist ivuxolimab. The receptor source for this set is an adult with an advanced solid tumor such as melanoma, head and neck, liver or kidney cancer.

CDR3 in amino acids: CASSKRVGQGGGYTF. Here the CDR3 DNA reads TGTGCCAGCAGCAAGAGGGTCGGACAGGGAGGTGGCTACACCTTC. This rearrangement joins TRBV21-1 to TRBJ1-2; TRBD1, the table's D call, was not compared with the DNA. TRBV21-1 constitutes a pseudogene. The CDR3 extends over 15 amino acids.

The chain combines TRBV10-2 with TRBJ2-7; 7 positions agree with TRBD2. Per the germline V gene, CDR1 is WSHSY and CDR2 is SAAADI. Trimming took 1 base from V and 5 from J; bases not matched to a gene: 8. This CDR3 is 15 amino acids long. In DNA form, the CDR3 reads TGCGCCAGCAGTGAGTTAGGACTAGAAATTAACGAGCAGTACTTC. Translated, it gives CASSELGLEINEQYF.

The chain links TRBV11-2 to TRBJ1-1; weak D call: TRBD1 (5 bases). Germline V gives CDR1 SGHAT, CDR2 FQNNGV. This CDR3 is 13 amino acids long. Trimming took off 5 bases at V and 2 bases at J, with 9 bases between the two ends. The CDR3 spells CASSIQDNTEAFF. In DNA form, the CDR3 reads TGTGCCAGCAGCATACAGGATAACACTGAAGCTTTCTTT. The entire variable domain, with the rest obtained from reference TRBV11-2 and TRBJ1-1, is as follows: EAGVAQSPRYKIIEKRQSVAFWCNPISGHATLYWYQQILGQGPKLLIQFQNNGVVDDSQLPKDRFSAERLKGVDSTLKIQPAKLEDSAVYLCASSIQDNTEAFFGQGTRLTVV.

This sequence joins TRBV9 and TRBJ1-1, with TRBD1 as a possible D gene (5 bases). Trimming removed 4 bases from V and 4 bases from J, with 11 bases in between. Germline V lookup: CDR1 SGDLS, CDR2 YYNGEE. This CDR3 has 13 amino acids. The chain's CDR3 is CASSRDASTEAFF. CDR3 sequence (DNA): TGTGCCAGCAGCAGGGACGCCTCCACTGAAGCTTTCTTT.

In this sample, this clone turned up once. The chain has TRBV9 and TRBJ2-1, with D perhaps TRBD2 (6 bases). The CDR3 covers 15 residues. The V gene lost 3 bases and the J gene lost 0 bases, with 10 bases spanning the gap. Looked up from germline, CDR1 is SGDLS and CDR2 is YYNGEE. The CDR3 sequence: CASSAGGDSYNEQFF. Written as DNA, the CDR3 is TGTGCCAGCAGCGCAGGAGGGGACTCCTACAATGAGCAGTTCTTC.

The chain is built from TRBV7-2 and TRBJ1-5, with 12 bases identical to TRBD1. The V gene's germline CDR1 is SGHTA and CDR2 FQGNSA. Trimming took 1 base from V and 4 from J; bases not matched to a gene: 8. The CDR3 contains 18 residues. CDR3 protein: CASSLVGGQGAQNQPQHF. The CDR3 DNA follows: TGTGCCAGCAGCTTAGTCGGGGGACAGGGGGCCCAGAATCAGCCCCAGCATTTT.

This chain joins TRBV28 and TRBJ1-2; D possibly corresponds to TRBD1 (5 bases). The V gene's germline CDR1 is MDHEN and CDR2 SYDVKM. V shed 3 bases and J shed 4 bases, with 12 bases lying between them. CDR3 length: 14 amino acids. The CDR3 DNA sequence: TGTGCCAGCAGTTTTGTGGCAGGGAGCTATGGCTACACCTTC. Translating gives CASSFVAGSYGYTF.

The J gene is TRBJ1-2, the V gene TRBV18, with a possible D match to TRBD1 (5 bases). The V gene's germline CDR1 is KGHSH and CDR2 LQKENI. CDR3 length: 11 amino acids. Between the trimmed V and J ends, which lost 5 bases and 7 bases, there was a span of 8 bases. CDR3 in amino acids: CASSFQGGYTF. In DNA, the CDR3 is TGTGCCAGCTCATTTCAGGGTGGCTACACCTTC.

This rearrangement joins TRBV7-2 to TRBJ2-1, with D tentatively TRBD1 (5 bases). The CDR3 runs 16 residues. Trimming cost V 5 bases and J 9 bases, with 23 bases left between them. Germline loops: CDR1 SGHTA, CDR2 FQGNSA. CDR3: CASSERPGRWGSEQFF. The CDR3 bases are TGTGCCAGCAGCGAACGACCTGGGCGGTGGGGCAGTGAGCAGTTCTTC.

This chain links TRBV19 with TRBJ1-5; 10 bases line up with TRBD1. Germline CDR1 and CDR2: LNHDA and SQIVND (reference sequence). The CDR3 sequence is 16 residues long. The V and J ends lost 4 bases and 0 bases, in that order; junction bases with no gene match: 3. The CDR3 region is CASSRTGGNSNQPQHF. CDR3 sequence (DNA): TGTGCCAGTAGTAGGACAGGGGGGAATAGCAATCAGCCCCAGCATTTT.

The chain links TRBV2 to TRBJ2-3; TRBD2 agrees at 8 bases. Germline V gene data show CDR1 as SNHLY and CDR2 as FYNNEI. Trimming at V came to 6 bases and at J to 2 bases, leaving 4 bases not matched to a gene. This CDR3 spans 14 amino acids. CDR3 coding DNA: TGTGCCAGCAGAACTAGCGGTAACACAGATACGCAGTATTTT. Amino acid sequence: CASRTSGNTDTQYF.

This clone was seen only a few times. This chain joins TRBV5-1 and TRBJ2-3, with D hard to call. The CDR3 contains 15 residues. Trimming shortened V by 4 bases and J by 2 bases, and 14 bases separated the two germline ends. Germline loops: CDR1 SGHRS, CDR2 YFSETQ. This chain's CDR3 is CASSPYGSSTDTQYF. CDR3 DNA: TGCGCCAGCAGCCCGTATGGCAGTTCCACAGATACGCAGTATTTT.

The chain carries TRBV6-1 and TRBJ1-1, with unresolved D. From germline, CDR1 is MNHNS and CDR2 SASEGT. The V end lost 8 bases, the J end lost 3 bases, and 16 bases lay between the germline ends. The CDR3 extends over 14 amino acids. The CDR3 bases are TGTGCCAGCTTCAAGCAGGTCGGGGACACTGAAGCTTTCTTT. It encodes CASFKQVGDTEAFF.

The genes are TRBV9 and TRBJ2-7; 9 bases align to TRBD1. Germline CDR1 reads SGDLS; CDR2 reads YYNGEE. The ends lost 2 bases at V and 9 bases at J; junction bases unmatched: 9. The CDR3 loop spans 14 amino acids. The CDR3 sequence is CASSVSGTGRGQYF. The CDR3 region has the DNA TGTGCCAGCAGCGTCTCCGGGACAGGGAGGGGGCAGTACTTC. The whole variable domain, remainder taken from reference TRBV9 and TRBJ2-7, is DSGVTQTPKHLITATGQRVTLRCSPRSGDLSVYWYQQSLDQGLQFLIQYYNGEERAKGNILERFSAQQFPDLHSELNLSSLELGDSALYFCASSVSGTGRGQYFGPGTRLTVT.

The chain has TRBV7-9 and TRBJ2-7; the D gene is possibly TRBD1 (6 bases). Germline V CDR1 and CDR2: SEHNR, FQNEAQ (reference sequence). The CDR3 is made up of 14 amino acids. Trimming shortened V by 5 bases and J by 1 base, and 12 bases separated the two germline ends. In DNA form, the CDR3 reads TGTGCCAGCAGCCCACAGGGTAATTCCTACGAGCAGTACTTC. Translating it yields CASSPQGNSYEQYF.

This sequence joins TRBV5-1 and TRBJ1-5, with D unresolved. CDR3 length: 13 residues. V gave up 1 base and J gave up 4 bases, with 6 bases separating them. Per the germline V gene, CDR1 is SGHRS and CDR2 is YFSETQ. CDR3 loop: CASSLNSNQPQHF. DNA of the CDR3: TGCGCCAGCAGCTTGAACAGTAATCAGCCCCAGCATTTT. The whole variable domain, filled in from reference TRBV5-1 and TRBJ1-5, reads KAGVTQTPRYLIKTRGQQVTLSCSPISGHRSVSWYQQTPGQGLQFLFEYFSETQRNKGNFPGRFSGRQFSNSRSEMNVSTLELGDSALYLCASSLNSNQPQHFGDGTRLSIL.

V gene TRBV5-1 combines with J gene TRBJ1-5, with TRBD1 matching over 7 bases. V lost 2 bases and J lost 6; bases outside the gene matches: 5. The germline CDR1 and CDR2 sequences are SGHRS and YFSETQ. The CDR3 has 14 amino acids. This CDR3 is CASSLGQAGQPQHF. The DNA of the CDR3 is TGCGCCAGCAGCTTAGGACAGGCAGGTCAGCCCCAGCATTTT.

This chain connects TRBV7-3 to TRBJ1-6, with 7 positions matching TRBD1. The junction had 9 bases not matched to a gene; V was cut back by 4 bases and J by 9 bases. The CDR3 length is 15 residues. Germline V gene sequence: CDR1 SGHTA, CDR2 FQGTGA. In nucleotides, the CDR3 is TGTGCCAGCAGCTCGAAGGGAGGGGGCCGTTCACCCCTCCACTTT. Amino acids: CASSSKGGGRSPLHF.

This clone was counted once. J is TRBJ2-3 and V is TRBV7-9; TRBD2 aligns across 9 bases. J was trimmed by 4 bases and V by 5 bases; bases with no gene match: 4. CDR1 and CDR2 (germline): SEHNR, FQNEAQ (reference sequence). The CDR3 has 14 amino acids. DNA of the CDR3: TGTGCCAGCAGCAGTAGCGGGAGCCCAGATACGCAGTATTTT. This sequence encodes CASSSSGSPDTQYF.

In the case of this clone: Other DNA sequences in the sample encode the same CDR3. CDR3 nucleotides: TGTGCCAGCAGTTACACAGGATTGAACACTGAAGCTTTCTTT. Translated: CASSYTGLNTEAFF. This chain connects TRBV6-5 to TRBJ1-1; perhaps TRBD1 as D (5 bases). The CDR3 runs 14 residues. Per the germline V gene, CDR1 is MNHEY and CDR2 is SVGAGI. Between the trimmed V and J ends, which lost 2 bases and 0 bases, there was a span of 7 bases.

The CDR3 bases are TGTGCCTGGAGTCCTAGAGCGGTTTTTGGCGAGCAGTACTTC. Protein product: CAWSPRAVFGEQYF. The V call is TRBV30, the J call TRBJ2-7; tentatively, D is TRBD2 (5 bases). The CDR3 length is 14 residues. Trimming shortened V by 2 bases and J by 6 bases, and 17 bases separated the two germline ends. Germline loops: CDR1 GTSNPN, CDR2 SVGIG (reference sequence).

There are a few counts of this clone. V gene TRBV30 combines with J gene TRBJ2-7; the match to TRBD1 covers 10 bases. This CDR3 is built from 15 residues. J gave up 4 bases and V 2 bases, and 8 bases lay outside the gene matches. CDR1 GTSNPN and CDR2 SVGIG come from the germline V gene (reference sequence). The CDR3 DNA reads TGTGCCTGGAGTCCCTCTGGGACAGGGGTTTACGAGCAGTACTTC. Amino acids: CAWSPSGTGVYEQYF.

The V gene is TRBV5-4, the J gene TRBJ1-2; 7 nucleotides line up with TRBD1. From germline, CDR1 is SGHNT and CDR2 YYREEE (reference sequence). The J segment lost 7 bases and the V segment lost 5 bases, leaving 8 bases of the junction unmatched. CDR3 length: 13 residues. The CDR3 sequence is CASSRGRGIGYTF. The CDR3 nucleotides read TGTGCCAGCAGTCGGGGCAGGGGGATTGGCTACACCTTC.